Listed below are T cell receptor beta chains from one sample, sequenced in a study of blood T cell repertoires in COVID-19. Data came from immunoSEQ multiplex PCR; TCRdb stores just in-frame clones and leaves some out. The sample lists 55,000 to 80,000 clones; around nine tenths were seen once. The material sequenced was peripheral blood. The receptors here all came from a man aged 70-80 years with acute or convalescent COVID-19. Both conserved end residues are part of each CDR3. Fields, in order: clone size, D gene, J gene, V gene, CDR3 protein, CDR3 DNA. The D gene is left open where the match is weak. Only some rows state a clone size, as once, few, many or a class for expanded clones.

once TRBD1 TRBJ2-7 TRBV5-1 CASSPGQGSSEQYF TGCGCCAGCAGCCCCGGACAGGGCTCCTCCGAGCAGTACTTC
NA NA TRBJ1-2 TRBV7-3 CASSLTKTEGYTF TGTGCCAGCAGCTTAACGAAAACAGAAGGCTACACCTTC
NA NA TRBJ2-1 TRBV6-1 CASSDLVPSYNEQFF TGTGCCAGCAGTGACCTAGTCCCCTCCTACAATGAGCAGTTCTTC
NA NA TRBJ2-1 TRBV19 CASSTPGGGNLNEQFF TGTGCCAGTAGTACCCCGGGCGGGGGCAACTTAAATGAGCAGTTCTTC
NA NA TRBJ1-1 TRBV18 CASSQDSNTEAFF TGTGCCAGCTCCCAAGACAGTAACACTGAAGCTTTCTTT
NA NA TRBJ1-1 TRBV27 CASRYRDELREAFF TGTGCCAGCAGATACAGGGACGAATTGAGAGAAGCTTTCTTT
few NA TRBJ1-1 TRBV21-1 CARGTGLNTEAFF TGTGCCAGAGGAACAGGCCTGAACACTGAAGCTTTCTTT
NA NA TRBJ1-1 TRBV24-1 CATSDLDRLMNTEAFF TGTGCCACCAGTGATTTGGACAGGTTAATGAACACTGAAGCTTTCTTT
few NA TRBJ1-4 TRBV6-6 CASSYSGSNEKLFF TGTGCCAGCAGTTACTCAGGGAGTAATGAAAAACTGTTTTTT
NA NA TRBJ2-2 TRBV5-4 CASSLGLERTGELFF TGTGCCAGCAGCTTGGGACTAGAGAGAACCGGGGAGCTGTTTTTT
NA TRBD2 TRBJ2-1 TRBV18 CASSPRGVAEQFF TGTGCCAGCTCCCCCCGGGGGGTCGCTGAGCAGTTCTTC
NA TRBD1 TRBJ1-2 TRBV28 CASLDRGLYGYTF TGTGCCAGCTTGGACAGGGGACTCTATGGCTACACCTTC
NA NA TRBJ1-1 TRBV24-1 CATSDFTGSEAFF TGTGCCACCAGTGATTTTACAGGGAGTGAAGCTTTCTTT
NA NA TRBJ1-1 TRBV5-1 CASSLETDMNTEAFF TGCGCCAGCAGCTTAGAGACAGATATGAACACTGAAGCTTTCTTT
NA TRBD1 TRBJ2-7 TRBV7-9 CASSSPGQGAYEQYF TGTGCCAGCAGCTCCCCGGGACAGGGGGCCTACGAGCAGTACTTC
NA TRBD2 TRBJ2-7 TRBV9 CASSPYGGGGEQYF TGTGCCAGCAGCCCATACGGGGGGGGTGGCGAGCAGTACTTC
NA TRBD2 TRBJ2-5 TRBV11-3 CASSFSSGHQETQYF TGTGCCAGCAGCTTCTCTAGCGGGCACCAAGAGACCCAGTACTTC
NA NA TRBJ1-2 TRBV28 CASSQLPQGRYGYTF TGTGCCAGCAGTCAACTCCCACAGGGTCGGTATGGCTACACCTTC
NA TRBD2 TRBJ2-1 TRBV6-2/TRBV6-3 CASSYIAGDNEQFF TGTGCCAGCAGTTACATCGCGGGGGATAATGAGCAGTTCTTC
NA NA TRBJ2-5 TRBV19 CASSISRGSSPGTQYF TGTGCCAGTAGTATCTCCCGCGGGTCCTCCCCAGGGACCCAGTACTTC
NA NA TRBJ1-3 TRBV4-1 CASSQKQGPGNTIYF TGCGCCAGCAGCCAAAAACAGGGACCTGGAAACACCATATATTTT
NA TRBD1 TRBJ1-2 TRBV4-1 CASSPGMGQGVRGYTF TGCGCCAGCAGCCCCGGGATGGGACAGGGGGTACGAGGCTACACCTTC
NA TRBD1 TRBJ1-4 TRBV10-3 CATRDRGSPLNEKLFF TGTGCCACCCGGGACAGGGGGTCACCCCTTAATGAAAAACTGTTTTTT
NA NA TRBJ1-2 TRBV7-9 CASSPAEAGYTF TGTGCCAGCAGCCCGGCGGAGGCTGGCTACACCTTC
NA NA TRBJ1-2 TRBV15 CATSRDTAGYTF TGTGCCACCAGCAGAGACACAGCTGGCTACACCTTC
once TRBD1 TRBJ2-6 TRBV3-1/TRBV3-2 CASSHQGDWTLSGANVLTF TGTGCCAGCAGCCACCAGGGGGATTGGACCCTATCTGGGGCCAACGTCCTGACTTTC
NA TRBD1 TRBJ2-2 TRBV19 CASSRQGLFTGELFF TGTGCCAGTAGTAGACAGGGATTATTCACTGGGGAGCTGTTTTTT